This T cell receptor beta chain was identified in a study of beta chain features in type 1 diabetes. Findings of the study overall: VDJ junctions sequenced from type 1 diabetes patients showed fewer insertions and more deletions.

This clone was seen repeatedly, ten times or more. Its antigen is unknown. The V gene lost 7 bases and the J gene lost 0 bases, with 7 bases spanning the gap. The CDR3 sequence is 12 residues long. In germline, CDR1 is SNHLY, CDR2 FYNNEI. In total, each donor contributed a single heparinised blood draw that averaged about 120 mL. Sorting that relied on CD45RO/CCR7/CD25/CD127/CD95/CD27 yielded CD4+ naive, central memory, regulatory and stem cell-like memory cells. Expressed TCRB transcripts were sequenced because the entire RNA isolate underwent reverse transcription. TCRdb's table, derived via immunoSEQ multiplex PCR, lists solely in-frame clones and lacks some. The sample holds a few hundred thousand clones, around 10% seen once.

The chain carries TRBV2 and TRBJ2-7; D unresolved. Sequenced material: naive CD4+ T cells from blood. This receptor was identified in a woman under 30 in good health. The chain's CDR3 is CASKLSSYEQYF. The CDR3, as DNA: TGTGCCAGCAAACTGAGCTCCTACGAGCAGTACTTC.